In its sample, the clone carrying this T cell receptor (beta chain) was seen a few times. Its antigen is undetermined. These data come from a study of CD8 T cells in ankylosing spondylitis. General study results and limits: The authors found the disease-linked clones to be CD8+ and relatively rare in peripheral blood. What appeared characteristic of ankylosing spondylitis blood was a TCR beta motif of eight or nine highly homologous variants.

TCRdb independently ran MiXCR on the 5' RACE reads; one entry per CDR3 protein. Among 750,000 to 850,000 distinct CDR3 sequences listed, about 11% were seen once. The receptor's source is a male donor with ankylosing spondylitis. Source material: blood, either unsorted or a sorted T cell fraction (not recorded which).

CDR3: CASSLPDDTQYF. In DNA form, the CDR3 reads TGCGCCAGCAGCTTGCCCGACGATACGCAGTATTTT. The J gene is TRBJ2-3, the V gene TRBV5-1; no reliable D call. V was pared by 1 base and J by 6 bases, with 6 bases between. The CDR3 spans 12 residues. Germline V gene lookup returns CDR1 SGHRS and CDR2 YFSETQ.